The sequence of this T cell receptor (beta chain) was determined in a study of CD8 T cells in ankylosing spondylitis. Study-wide points: One TCR beta motif, made up of about 8 highly homologous variants, appeared characteristic of ankylosing spondylitis blood.

Trimming cost V 3 bases and J 5 bases, with 7 bases left between them. Germline values: CDR1 DFQATT, CDR2 SNEGSKA (reference sequence). This CDR3 is built from 11 residues. In TCRdb, the 5' RACE reads were re-called with MiXCR into one record per CDR3 protein. The data show a few hundred thousand distinct CDR3 sequences, with roughly a tenth seen just once and 6% to 8% held by the top ten. This clonotype was counted at least ten times. Its antigen is unknown. The TCR was taken from a male donor with ankylosing spondylitis or in good health (not recorded which). The genes are TRBV20-1 and TRBJ1-1; D ambiguous. Sequenced material: blood, either unsorted or a sorted T cell fraction (not recorded which). The CDR3 coding sequence is TGCAGTGCTAGTGGGGTTACTGAAGCTTTCTTT. Protein product: CSASGVTEAFF.